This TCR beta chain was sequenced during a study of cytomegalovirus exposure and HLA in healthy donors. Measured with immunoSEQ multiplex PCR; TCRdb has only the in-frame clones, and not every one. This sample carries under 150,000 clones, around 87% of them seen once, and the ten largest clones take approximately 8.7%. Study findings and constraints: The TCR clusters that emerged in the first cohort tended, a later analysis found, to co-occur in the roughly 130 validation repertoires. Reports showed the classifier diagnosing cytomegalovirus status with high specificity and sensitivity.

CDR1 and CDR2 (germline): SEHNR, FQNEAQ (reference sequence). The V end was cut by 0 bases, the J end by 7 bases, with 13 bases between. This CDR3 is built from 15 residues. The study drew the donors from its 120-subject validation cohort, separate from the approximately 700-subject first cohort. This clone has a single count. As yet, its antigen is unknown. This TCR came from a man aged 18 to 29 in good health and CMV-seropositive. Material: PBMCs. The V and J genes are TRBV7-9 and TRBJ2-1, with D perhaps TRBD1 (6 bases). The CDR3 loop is CASSLAGRGRNEQFF. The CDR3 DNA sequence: TGTGCCAGCAGCTTAGCGGGCAGGGGTAGGAATGAGCAGTTCTTC.